What follows describes a single T cell receptor (beta chain). Its antigen remains unidentified. No base qualities exist here, and no much larger clone lies one base off it. Trimming takes 2 bases off V and 12 bases off J; junction bases not matched to a gene: 9. The CDR3, cysteine through phenylalanine, is 15 amino acids long. CDR3 DNA is the only sequence kept; it has 45 bases, read in frame from the first base. CDR1 and CDR2, per the germline V gene, are SGHTA and FQGNSA. Library preparation employed the immunoSEQ multiplex PCR assay. The immuneACCESS repertoire file appears here via TCRdb, limited to in-frame rearrangements. These files lack a portion of the clones; in checked studies, under half of the deficit traces to unresolved V genes, and the cause of the others is not known. A total of around 3,500 clones appear in this sample, about 76% of them only once. The ten most abundant clones make up 13% to 15% of the sample.

The sample originates from a study of chemoradiotherapy in HPV16-positive cancers (dated 2022 in TCRdb). Turning to the overall study: Using functional T-cell assays on cells from a couple of HPV16-positive patients, the researchers defined candidate HPV-specific T-cell clones and common TCR motifs. The candidate HPV-specific TCRs and motifs were subsequently tracked in TCR repertoires obtained from roughly 90 patients with HPV-related cancers. The study asked whether T-cell immunity against the HPV oncoproteins E6 and E7 changes during chemoradiotherapy and whether it affects survival.

Repertoires were sampled repeatedly over the course of chemoradiotherapy so that clonal expansion in the tumor microenvironment could be followed. Overall study outcomes, separate from this receptor: In HPV16-positive patients, expansion of HPV-responsive T cells during chemoradiotherapy was associated with improved recurrence-free survival. The survival association was reported for HPV16-positive patients, and the functional definition of HPV-specific T cells was derived from only a couple of HPV16-positive patients. Expansion of candidate HPV-specific clones and E7-related TCR motifs was observed in the tumor microenvironment during treatment, whereas no such expansion was observed for non-HPV-specific T cells.

The sequence joins TRBV7-2 to TRBJ1-6, with 8 bases aligning to TRBD1. This receptor was taken from a human donor with HPV-associated anogenital cancer. Sampling was performed from a patient who underwent chemoradiotherapy. The DNA sequence is given as TGTGCCAGCAGCTTATCCACAGGGGGGAGAAAACCCCTCCACTTT. Translated, it reads CASSLSTGGRKPLHF.